The 20 T cell receptor beta chains below were found in one sample sequenced in a study of cytomegalovirus exposure and HLA in healthy donors. The table came from immunoSEQ multiplex PCR; TCRdb's copy has only in-frame clones and leaves some out. Of 150,000 to 200,000 clones in the sample, 70% to 90% were seen once. The sequenced sample consisted of PBMCs. The receptors derive from a man aged 18 to 30 in good health and CMV-seronegative.

This clone was seen only a few times. V usage is TRBV19 and J usage is TRBJ2-7; TRBD2 is a possible D gene (6 bases). Germline-derived CDR1 and CDR2 are LNHDA and SQIVND (reference sequence). There are 13 residues in the CDR3. V was shortened by 5 bases and J by 5 bases, with 13 bases between the two germline ends. The CDR3 region has the DNA TGTGCCAGTAGTGCGGGACTGGACGACGAGCAGTACTTC. As protein: CASSAGLDDEQYF.

This chain links TRBV5-1 with TRBJ1-1; D gene uncertain. The ends were cut back, 4 bases at V and 4 bases at J, with 11 bases in the middle. CDR3 length equals 13 residues. Germline V lookup: CDR1 SGHRS, CDR2 YFSETQ. The CDR3 region is CASSTEGGTEAFF. CDR3 DNA: TGCGCCAGCAGCACCGAGGGCGGCACTGAAGCTTTCTTT.

The chain employs TRBV30 and TRBJ1-2, with D unclear. The CDR3 loop spans 19 amino acids. Germline V CDR1 and CDR2: GTSNPN, SVGIG (reference sequence). V dropped 3 bases and J dropped 0 bases, with 26 bases sitting between them. The CDR3 loop is CAWRTNSAIRTPANYGYTF. The CDR3 bases are TGTGCCTGGAGGACTAATAGCGCTATTCGGACTCCTGCTAACTATGGCTACACCTTC.

There are a few counts of this clone. The genes are TRBV28 and TRBJ2-7, with TRBD1 matching 9 bases. The germline V gene has CDR1 MDHEN and CDR2 SYDVKM. CDR3 length: 14 residues. Unmatched junction bases numbered 3, after V lost 2 bases and J lost 4 bases. CDR3 sequence (DNA): TGTGCCAGCAGTTTAGGGACAGGGACGTACGAGCAGTACTTC. This encodes CASSLGTGTYEQYF.

This clone showed up just once. The rearrangement links TRBV2 to TRBJ1-3; no clear D gene. Trimming took off 2 bases at V and 4 bases at J, with 9 bases between the two ends. CDR3 length: 14 residues. Per germline, CDR1 SNHLY and CDR2 FYNNEI. CDR3 sequence: CASSEWAGGNTIYF. CDR3 bases: TGTGCCAGCAGTGAATGGGCAGGAGGAAACACCATATATTTT.

The chain carries TRBV27 and TRBJ1-3; maybe TRBD1 (6 bases). CDR1 and CDR2 from the germline V gene are MNHEY and SMNVEV (reference sequence). Trimming took off 7 bases at V and 0 bases at J, with 13 bases between the two ends. The CDR3 spans 15 residues. CDR3 DNA: TGTGCCAGCAAGAAGACAGGTAGCTCTGGAAACACCATATATTTT. As protein: CASKKTGSSGNTIYF.

This clone came up a few times. V gene TRBV6-5 combines with J gene TRBJ1-2; maybe TRBD1 (5 bases). The V end lost 4 bases, the J end lost 7 bases, and 22 bases lay between the germline ends. The CDR3 is 16 residues long. Germline CDR1 and CDR2: MNHEY and SVGAGI. CDR3 region: CASSSHVLRGTSGYTF. DNA for the CDR3: TGTGCCAGCAGTTCCCACGTCCTCCGGGGGACGAGTGGCTACACCTTC.

V usage is TRBV5-1 and J usage is TRBJ2-2, with 11 bases that match TRBD2. CDR1 SGHRS and CDR2 YFSETQ come from the germline V gene. The length of the CDR3 is 16 residues. After removal of 7 bases from V and 0 bases from J, the junction contained 5 bases not matched to a gene. The CDR3 region is CASGIAGGANTGELFF. The CDR3 nucleotides are TGCGCCAGCGGAATAGCGGGGGGGGCGAACACCGGGGAGCTGTTTTTT.

The rearrangement links TRBV6-5 to TRBJ1-1; possible D gene TRBD1, 5 bases. V was trimmed by 3 bases and J by 0 bases, leaving 8 bases between them. CDR1 is MNHEY and CDR2 is SVGAGI in the germline V gene. The CDR3 loop spans 14 amino acids. The CDR3 reads CASSYDRLNTEAFF. DNA of the CDR3: TGTGCCAGCAGTTATGACAGATTGAACACTGAAGCTTTCTTT.

This chain joins TRBV28 and TRBJ1-6, with D tentatively TRBD1 (5 bases). CDR1 MDHEN and CDR2 SYDVKM come from the germline V gene. Trimming shortened V by 6 bases and J by 4 bases, and 7 bases separated the two germline ends. The CDR3 totals 13 residues. CDR3: CASSQGYNSPLHF. The CDR3 DNA sequence: TGTGCCAGCAGCCAGGGATATAATTCACCCCTCCACTTT.

The chain joins TRBV7-9 to TRBJ2-7, with D possibly matching TRBD1 (6 bases). The V and J ends lost 6 bases and 1 base respectively, with 7 bases between them. The germline V gene has CDR1 SEHNR and CDR2 FQNEAQ (reference sequence). The CDR3 extends over 12 amino acids. CDR3: CASRQGSYEQYF. The CDR3 bases are TGTGCCAGCAGACAGGGTTCCTACGAGCAGTACTTC.

The chain couples TRBV7-9 to TRBJ1-2; TRBD1 agrees at 7 bases. V shed 4 bases and J 3 bases; nucleotides not matched to a gene: 11. This CDR3 spans 16 amino acids. Germline CDR1 reads SEHNR; CDR2 reads FQNEAQ (reference sequence). DNA of the CDR3: TGTGCCAGCAGCTCGAGACCGGGACAGCCGGACTATGGCTACACCTTC. This gives the protein CASSSRPGQPDYGYTF.

The chain combines TRBV7-2 with TRBJ1-5; no clear D gene. The CDR3 covers 15 residues. Trimming shortened V by 3 bases and J by 1 base, and 10 bases separated the two germline ends. CDR1 and CDR2 (germline): SGHTA, FQGNSA. CDR3 in amino acids: CASSFNDGSNQPQHF. The CDR3 region has the DNA TGTGCCAGCAGCTTCAACGACGGGAGCAATCAGCCCCAGCATTTT.

The rearrangement joins TRBV5-1 to TRBJ2-5, with a tentative D call TRBD1 (8 bases). The CDR3 runs to 20 residues. Germline CDR1 reads SGHRS; CDR2 reads YFSETQ. Trimming stripped 4 bases from V and 4 bases from J, with 32 bases between. This CDR3 reads CASSPMTLSRQGRAGETQYF. CDR3 DNA sequence: TGCGCCAGCAGCCCCATGACATTGTCGAGACAGGGGAGGGCGGGAGAGACCCAGTACTTC.

The chain employs TRBV27 and TRBJ1-5; possibly TRBD1 for D (5 bases). The V gene lost 6 bases and the J gene lost 5 bases, with 17 bases spanning the gap. The length of the CDR3 is 15 residues. CDR1 and CDR2 (germline): MNHEY, SMNVEV (reference sequence). The CDR3 region has the DNA TGTGCCAGCAGGGCCCCAGGGTCTCGCGATCAGCCCCAGCATTTT. It specifies CASRAPGSRDQPQHF.

J is TRBJ1-3 and V is TRBV2; possibly TRBD1 for D (6 bases). The CDR3 runs 12 residues. V gave up 8 bases and J gave up 3 bases, with 8 bases separating them. Per germline, CDR1 SNHLY and CDR2 FYNNEI. The CDR3 sequence is CASGTYGNTIYF. DNA of the CDR3: TGTGCCAGCGGGACATATGGAAACACCATATATTTT.

This clone appeared once. The chain links TRBV28 to TRBJ2-7; 13 positions match TRBD2. Trimming cost V 3 bases and J 5 bases; bases outside gene matches: 4. Germline V CDR1 and CDR2: MDHEN, SYDVKM. The CDR3 sequence is 15 residues long. The CDR3, as DNA: TGTGCCAGCAGTTTCGTGGGACTAGCGGGAAACGAGCAGTACGTC. This encodes CASSFVGLAGNEQYV.

J is TRBJ2-3 and V is TRBV11-3, with 8 bases identical to TRBD1. The germline V gene encodes CDR1 SGHNT and CDR2 YENEEA. The CDR3 has 15 residues. Trimming removed 5 bases from V and 3 bases from J; junction bases left unmatched: 7. In DNA, the CDR3 is TGTGCCAGCAGCCTACAGGGGGGAGCGACAGATACGCAGTATTTT. Translating it yields CASSLQGGATDTQYF.

The genes are TRBV11-2 and TRBJ2-5; 10 bases match TRBD2. There are 16 residues in the CDR3. After removal of 6 bases from V and 1 base from J, the junction contained 8 bases not matched to a gene. From germline, CDR1 is SGHAT and CDR2 FQNNGV. CDR3 coding DNA: TGTGCCAGCAGGGGTCTAGCGGGGGCGATCCAAGAGACCCAGTACTTC. Translation: CASRGLAGAIQETQYF.

A single count supports this clone. V and J are TRBV5-6 and TRBJ2-4; the match to TRBD1 covers 9 bases. V shed 3 bases and J 9 bases; nucleotides not matched to a gene: 10. The CDR3 covers 15 residues. CDR1 is SGHDT, CDR2 YYEEEE, per germline. The CDR3 loop reads CASSSSGQGLSIQYF. Written as DNA, the CDR3 is TGTGCCAGCAGCTCTTCGGGACAGGGACTCAGCATTCAGTACTTC.